The sequence of this TCR beta chain was determined in a study of OX40 agonist ivuxolimab in advanced cancers. Study context: In this cohort, patients received ivuxolimab, an agonistic anti-OX40 (CD134) antibody. Patients with prior anti-PD-1, anti-PD-L1 or anti-CTLA-4 therapy were eligible; approximately 37% had some. Broader study findings: There was clonal expansion of CD4+ and CD8+ blood T cells by week 6 at 0.1 to 3.0 mg/kg.

Germline lookup yields CDR1 WNHNN and CDR2 SYGVQD (reference sequence). This CDR3 is 13 amino acids long. As concerns this clone: As yet, its antigen is unknown.

The timepoints at which blood was sampled were baseline, cycle 4 day 1, and cycle 7 day 1. Sequencing was performed with immunoSEQ multiplex PCR; in TCRdb, only in-frame clones are kept and a portion is missing. This sample yields roughly 13,000 clones, of which more than 75% are seen a single time; about 6.7% belongs to the top ten. The sequencing used CD4+ or CD8+ T cells sorted from blood, collected in a trial of the OX40 agonist ivuxolimab. The rearrangement links TRBV10-1 to TRBJ2-5; a possible D gene is TRBD1 (6 bases). The last part of the DNA fits TRBJ2-7 better; the J call may be wrong. The TCR was taken from an adult with an advanced solid tumor such as melanoma, head and neck, liver or kidney cancer. In DNA, the CDR3 is TGCGCCAGCAGTACAGGGAAGAGCTACGAGCAGTACTTC. It yields the protein CASSTGKSYEQYF.